Listed here are 15 T cell receptor beta chains from one sample, sequenced in a study of blood T cell repertoires in COVID-19. Using immunoSEQ multiplex PCR, the repertoire was profiled, and TCRdb retains in-frame clones only, with some absent. Of around 55,000 clones listed, approximately 82% were seen once; the top ten hold over 5.5%. Sequenced sample: peripheral blood. The receptors originated from a human donor in a cohort sampled during active or convalescent COVID-19.

The genes are TRBV6-5 and TRBJ2-5, with TRBD1 matching over 10 bases. With 7 bases clipped from V and 4 bases from J, the junction kept 6 bases outside the gene matches. The CDR3 totals 14 residues. The germline gives CDR1 MNHEY, CDR2 SVGAGI. DNA for the CDR3: TGTGCCAGCAATCGACAGGGGGCGGGAGAGACCCAGTACTTC. Protein sequence: CASNRQGAGETQYF.

This sequence joins TRBV5-1 and TRBJ2-7; 8 bases are a match to TRBD1. V dropped 3 bases and J dropped 5; count of bases not matched to a gene: 4. In germline, CDR1 is SGHRS, CDR2 YFSETQ. There are 13 residues in the CDR3. CDR3 bases: TGCGCCAGCAGCTCCCCAGGGGGCAACGAGCAGTACTTC. Encoded protein: CASSSPGGNEQYF.

This clone was seen ten or more times. The gene calls are TRBV9 and TRBJ2-1; 9 bases agree with TRBD2. The V segment lost 1 base and the J segment 5 bases; nucleotides outside the gene matches: 4. Germline CDR1 reads SGDLS; CDR2 reads YYNGEE. The CDR3 is 15 amino acids. The CDR3 region is CASSVRGGANNEQFF. In DNA, the CDR3 is TGTGCCAGCAGCGTACGCGGGGGGGCCAACAATGAGCAGTTCTTC.

The chain combines TRBV29-1 with TRBJ2-7; D perhaps matches TRBD1 (6 bases). V shed 7 bases and J shed 9 bases, with 16 bases lying between them. CDR3 length: 11 residues. CDR1 and CDR2 from the germline V gene are SQVTM and ANQGSEA. The CDR3 is CSARGTSRQYF. CDR3 in DNA: TGCAGCGCCAGGGGAACCTCCAGGCAGTACTTC.

This chain links TRBV6-5 with TRBJ2-3; weak D call: TRBD1 (6 bases). Germline V gene data show CDR1 as MNHEY and CDR2 as SVGAGI. V shed 0 bases and J shed 2 bases, with 9 bases lying between them. The CDR3 has 15 amino acids. The CDR3 region is CASSYSGQITDTQYF. The CDR3 nucleotides are TGTGCCAGCAGTTACTCAGGACAGATCACAGATACGCAGTATTTT.

The chain recombines TRBV5-4 with TRBJ2-2, with 11 bases fitting TRBD1. Germline V gives CDR1 SGHNT, CDR2 YYREEE (reference sequence). The CDR3 has 16 residues. J lost 7 bases, V lost 4 bases, and 9 bases had no gene match. For the CDR3, the DNA is TGTGCCAGCAGCCCGTCTGGACAGGGGGCAATCGGGGAGCTGTTTTTT. This sequence encodes CASSPSGQGAIGELFF.

This clone was seen a single time. V is TRBV28 and J is TRBJ2-6, with TRBD2 identical over 7 bases. CDR3 length equals 17 residues. Germline loops: CDR1 MDHEN, CDR2 SYDVKM. V lost 4 bases to trimming and J lost 0 bases; unmatched junction nucleotides: 6. CDR3 nucleotide sequence: TGTGCCAGCAGTTCCAGTAAGCGGGACTCTGGGGCCAACGTCCTGACTTTC. Translated: CASSSSKRDSGANVLTF.

The chain employs TRBV28 and TRBJ2-3, with D tentatively TRBD1 (6 bases). Trimming stripped 6 bases from V and 0 bases from J, with 16 bases between. Germline V lookup: CDR1 MDHEN, CDR2 SYDVKM. CDR3 size: 16 residues. The CDR3 nucleotides read TGTGCCAGCAGACAGGGACACTGGGAAAGCACAGATACGCAGTATTTT. It is translated as CASRQGHWESTDTQYF.

V gene TRBV7-9 combines with J gene TRBJ2-1; possible D gene TRBD2, 7 bases. V lost 4 bases, J lost 5 bases, and 21 bases lay in between. CDR1 and CDR2 (germline): SEHNR, FQNEAQ (reference sequence). The CDR3 sequence is 17 residues long. The CDR3 DNA sequence: TGTGCCAGCAGCTCCCCCTGGAGGGGGGGCCTCAACAATGAGCAGTTCTTC. Translated, it gives CASSSPWRGGLNNEQFF.

This clone was detected a few times. The junction shows a germline mismatch at one end, possibly a read error. The chain has TRBV6-5 and TRBJ1-4, with a weak D call TRBD1 (6 bases). This CDR3 comprises 15 residues. Germline lookup yields CDR1 MNHEY and CDR2 SVGAGI. Here the CDR3 DNA reads TGTGCCAGCAGCTACTCCGAGGCAGGGGTAGAAAAACTGTTTTTT. Its protein is CASSYSEAGVEKLFF.

In its sample, this clone was seen once. This chain links TRBV6-5 with TRBJ2-1; 10 bases are a match to TRBD1. CDR1 is MNHEY and CDR2 is SVGAGI in the germline V gene. J was trimmed by 6 bases and V by 6 bases; bases with no gene match: 8. The CDR3 covers 15 residues. The CDR3 loop reads CASRSGTGAGNEQFF. CDR3 sequence (DNA): TGTGCCAGCAGGTCCGGGACAGGGGCTGGCAATGAGCAGTTCTTC.

V and J are TRBV7-9 and TRBJ2-1; maybe TRBD1 (6 bases). V was pared by 1 base and J by 4 bases, with 17 bases between. Germline assignment: CDR1 SEHNR and CDR2 FQNEAQ (reference sequence). There are 17 residues in the CDR3. CDR3 sequence reads: CASSLDGGSVVYNEQFF. CDR3 in DNA: TGTGCCAGCAGCTTAGATGGGGGCTCCGTAGTGTACAATGAGCAGTTCTTC. Together with reference TRBV7-9 and TRBJ2-1, the CDR3 gives the full variable domain: DTGVSQNPRHKITKRGQNVTFRCDPISEHNRLYWYRQTLGQGPEFLTYFQNEAQLEKSRLLSDRFSAERPKGSFSTLEIQRTEQGDSAMYLCASSLDGGSVVYNEQFFGPGTRLTVL.

CDR3 region: CASSLNPTVQETQYF. The CDR3 coding sequence is TGCGCCAGCAGCTTAAATCCGACAGTTCAAGAGACCCAGTACTTC. This sequence joins TRBV5-1 and TRBJ2-5; D may be TRBD1 (5 bases). V shed 2 bases and J shed 2 bases, with 13 bases lying between them. This CDR3 spans 15 amino acids. CDR1 is SGHRS, CDR2 YFSETQ, per germline.

The chain recombines TRBV10-3 with TRBJ1-2; maybe TRBD1 (5 bases). The CDR3 consists of 10 residues. V shed 10 bases and J shed 8 bases, with 11 bases lying between them. The germline V gene encodes CDR1 ENHRY and CDR2 SYGVKD. CDR3 residues: CATGSGGYTF. For the CDR3, the DNA is TGTGCCACCGGGTCAGGGGGCTACACCTTC.

The chain combines TRBV4-2 with TRBJ2-6, with D perhaps TRBD1 (5 bases). V shed 0 bases and J shed 0 bases, with 6 bases lying between them. Germline V gene sequence: CDR1 LGHNA, CDR2 YNFKEQ. This CDR3 has 16 amino acids. The chain's CDR3 is CASSQEDSSGANVLTF. In DNA, the CDR3 is TGTGCCAGCAGCCAAGAAGACAGCTCTGGGGCCAACGTCCTGACTTTC.